The source of this T cell receptor beta chain is a study of CD8+ T cells in alopecia areata. Study-wide context: Tofacitinib administration to treated patients was oral, at 5 to 10 mg twice daily.

The treatment was: oral pan-JAK inhibitor, 5-10 mg twice daily. Between the trimmed V and J ends, which lost 4 bases and 5 bases, there was a span of 18 bases. Germline assignment: CDR1 SGDLS and CDR2 YYNGEE. The CDR3 has 15 residues. Reverse transcribed after extraction, RNA yielded cDNA as the sequencing template. Only in-frame clones appear in the TCRdb table, and some are missing; sequencing was by immunoSEQ multiplex PCR. The sample holds around 200,000 clones, approximately 53% seen once. The chain joins TRBV9 to TRBJ2-5, with a tentative D call TRBD1 (5 bases). Sequenced here: CD8+ T cells sorted from blood, sampled at week 24, from a patient treated with tofacitinib. The TCR sequence derives from a human donor with alopecia areata. CDR3 coding DNA: TGTGCCAGCAGCCCCAGGGCCTCTTTGAGGGAGACCCAGTACTTC. It is translated as CASSPRASLRETQYF.